The entry below gives a single TCR beta chain sequence along with its context. Its cognate antigen is unknown. The method was immunoSEQ multiplex PCR; TCRdb's version includes in-frame clones alone and lacks a portion of them. The sample holds 170,000 or so clones; over 75% are singletons and the top ten take around 1.5%. The data stem from a study of T cell responses to AZD1222 COVID-19 vaccine. Findings of the study overall: Reports indicate that nearly half of spike-specific TCRs are directed at unmutated variant regions.

Trimming removed 3 bases from V and 7 bases from J, with 13 bases in between. This CDR3 is built from 14 residues. Germline lookup yields CDR1 MDHEN and CDR2 SYDVKM. The input for sequencing was peripheral blood, taken on day 0 of AZD1222 vaccination. The V and J genes are TRBV28 and TRBJ2-1; weak D call: TRBD2 (6 bases). This clonotype originated in an adult in good health. CDR3 protein: CASSLGGVGNEQFF. The CDR3 nucleotides are TGTGCCAGCAGTTTGGGGGGAGTAGGTAATGAGCAGTTCTTC.